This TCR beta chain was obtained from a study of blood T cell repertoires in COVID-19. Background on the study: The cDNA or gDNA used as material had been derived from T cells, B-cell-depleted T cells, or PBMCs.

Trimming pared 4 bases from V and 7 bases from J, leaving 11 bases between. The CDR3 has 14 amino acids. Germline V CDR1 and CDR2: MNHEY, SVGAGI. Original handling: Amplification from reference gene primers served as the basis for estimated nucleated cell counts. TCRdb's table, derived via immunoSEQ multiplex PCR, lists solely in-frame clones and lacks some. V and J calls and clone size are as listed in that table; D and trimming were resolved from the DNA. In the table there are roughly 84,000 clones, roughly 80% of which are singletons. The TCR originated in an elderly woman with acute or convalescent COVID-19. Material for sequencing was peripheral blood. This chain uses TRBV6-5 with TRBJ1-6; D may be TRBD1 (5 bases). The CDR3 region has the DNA TGTGCCAGCAGTTTAACAGGAGGGAATTCACCCCTCCACTTT. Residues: CASSLTGGNSPLHF.